This T cell receptor beta chain was obtained from a study of cytomegalovirus exposure and HLA in healthy donors. Findings and caveats of the study: Follow-up analysis later connected one missense variant in DCLRE1C with trimming of TCR beta V- and J-genes.

With 60 Vbeta and 13 Jbeta primers, the PCR was carried out. Profiling relied on immunoSEQ multiplex PCR, and the TCRdb table lists in-frame clones only, not all of them. The sample records around 130,000 clones, approximately 80% being singletons. Turning to this clone: Its antigen remains unknown.

At sampling all donors were nominally healthy, likely with unrecorded immune exposures. V lost 1 base, J lost 8 bases, and 12 bases lay in between. Germline loops: CDR1 SGHAT, CDR2 FQNNGV. This CDR3 has 14 residues. The TCR originated in a young man in good health and CMV-seropositive. The chain couples TRBV11-2 to TRBJ2-1, with a tentative D call TRBD2 (7 bases). What was sequenced was PBMCs. This CDR3 is CASSLGGGGDEQFF. The CDR3, as DNA: TGTGCCAGCAGCTTAGGAGGGGGGGGAGATGAGCAGTTCTTC.